The rows below give T cell receptor beta chains drawn from one sample of a study of T cell changes during pregnancy in multiple sclerosis. Assay: immunoSEQ multiplex PCR; the TCRdb copy retains only in-frame clones and omits some. The repertoire includes 40,000 to 45,000 clones, around 89% of them detected once, and about 0.51% sits in the top ten. Sequences were derived from CD4+ T cells from peripheral blood mononuclear cells, sampled in the first trimester of pregnancy. The receptors shown here come from a female donor with multiple sclerosis, enrolled in a pregnancy study. Both conserved end residues are part of each CDR3. The order of the fields is V gene, J gene, D gene, clone size, CDR3 DNA, CDR3 protein. The D gene is left open where the match is weak. A row's size may be missing; if present it is once, few, many or a size class.

TRBV5-1	TRBJ2-3	TRBD1	-	TGCGCCAGCAGCGTTCAACCGGGACAGGGGACGGAGAATACGCAGTATTTT	CASSVQPGQGTENTQYF
TRBV30	TRBJ2-5	-	-	TGTGCCTGGAGCTTGGGACTTGGATTGGGGTACTTC	CAWSLGLGLGYF
TRBV29-1	TRBJ2-7	TRBD2	-	TGCAGCGTGCTGGGGACTACCGTCTATGGTGAGCAGTACTTC	CSVLGTTVYGEQYF
TRBV25-1	TRBJ2-1	TRBD2	-	TGTGCCAGCAGTGATCCAACTAGCGGGAGGTGGAATGAGCAGTTCTTC	CASSDPTSGRWNEQFF
TRBV5-1	TRBJ2-3	-	-	TGCGCCAGCAGCCTGTCAGGCGGGGACGGGACAGATACGCAGTATTTT	CASSLSGGDGTDTQYF
TRBV5-6	TRBJ1-2	-	-	TGTGCCAGCAGCTTACAAGCGGTCCCTTATGGCTACACCTTC	CASSLQAVPYGYTF
TRBV7-9	TRBJ2-1	TRBD1	-	TGTGCCAGCAGCTTATATCCCGAAAGGACAGGTTTGGATGAGCAGTTCTTC	CASSLYPERTGLDEQFF
TRBV4-3	TRBJ2-2	TRBD2	-	TGCGCCAGCAGCCAGAAGGGCGGCGGGGGGGCTAGGACCGGGGAGCTGTTTTTT	CASSQKGGGGARTGELFF
TRBV28	TRBJ2-7	-	-	TGTGCCAGCAGTTTAGGAGGGGGGGGGACCTACGAGCAGTACTTC	CASSLGGGGTYEQYF
TRBV2	TRBJ1-5	TRBD1	-	TGTGCCAGCAGCTCTACAGGGGCCCTTCAGCCCCAGCATTTT	CASSSTGALQPQHF
TRBV7-2	TRBJ1-2	-	-	TGTGCCAGCAGCTTAGATGAAGCCTATGGCTACACCTTC	CASSLDEAYGYTF
TRBV10-1	TRBJ1-1	-	-	TGCGCCAGCAGTGTGGAGGATTTGGAGCCTGACACTGAAGCTTTCTTT	CASSVEDLEPDTEAFF
TRBV4-3	TRBJ1-3	-	-	TGCGCCAGCAGCCCAGCAATAGGGAGGGGAGAAGGTGGAAACACCATATATTTT	CASSPAIGRGEGGNTIYF
TRBV7-9	TRBJ2-7	-	-	TGTGCCAGCAGCCCCGGGAGCGCAACCTACGAGCAGTACTTC	CASSPGSATYEQYF
TRBV7-2	TRBJ2-1	TRBD1	-	TGTGCCAGCAGCCCCCGGGACAGTCGAGTGTCAACAAGTAATGAGCAGTTCTTC	CASSPRDSRVSTSNEQFF
TRBV4-1	TRBJ1-2	-	-	TGCGCCAGCAGCGCTACAGGGCAGGACTATGGCTACACCTTC	CASSATGQDYGYTF
TRBV27	TRBJ2-7	TRBD2	-	TGTGCCAGCAGCACTCGACTAGCGGGGGAGTCCTACGAGCAGTACTTC	CASSTRLAGESYEQYF
TRBV5-8	TRBJ2-7	TRBD1	-	TGTGCCAGCAGCCCGGACGGGACAGGAATGTACTACGAGCAGTACTTC	CASSPDGTGMYYEQYF
TRBV5-8	TRBJ2-1	-	-	TGTGCCAGCAGTAGCACACACGGTTCCTACAATGAGCAGTTCTTC	CASSSTHGSYNEQFF
TRBV5-1	TRBJ2-3	-	-	TGCGCCAGCAGCTTGGTTGGGAGGAGCACAGATACGCAGTATTTT	CASSLVGRSTDTQYF
TRBV5-6	TRBJ2-1	TRBD1	-	TGTGCCAGCAGCCCCCCAGCAGGGGGCAATGAGCAGTTCTTC	CASSPPAGGNEQFF
TRBV13	TRBJ1-1	-	few	TGTGCCAGCAGCTCACCTGAGGGGAGGGGTGAAGCTTTCTTT	CASSSPEGRGEAFF
TRBV18	TRBJ1-1	-	-	TGTGCCAGCTCACCACGAGGAGTGAACACTGAAGCTTTCTTT	CASSPRGVNTEAFF
TRBV29-1	TRBJ1-2	TRBD1	-	TGCAGCGCCTCGACAGGGATAAACTATGGCTACACCTTC	CSASTGINYGYTF